These T cell receptor beta chains were read from a single sample in a study of beta chain features in type 1 diabetes. TCRdb keeps only in-frame clones here, not all; method: immunoSEQ multiplex PCR. The repertoire has 300,000 to 350,000 clones, approximately 8.2% of them found once; the top ten carry around 0.44%. Sequenced: central memory CD4+ T cells from blood. These receptors came from a woman between 18 and 30 years old in good health. Both conserved end residues are trimmed from each CDR3. The D gene is left open where the match is weak. Rows give clone size only sometimes, using once, few, many, or a class for an expanded clone.

d_call j_call v_call clone_size cdr3_aa
. TRBJ1-2 TRBV4-2 . ASSQERETPRGYT
TRBD1 TRBJ1-5 TRBV6-5 . ASKGDRGPNQPQH
. TRBJ2-5 TRBV5-4 few ASSLLGGSETQY
. TRBJ1-2 TRBV11-2 many ASSPDSYYGYT
TRBD1 TRBJ2-4 TRBV15 many ATSRAGTGSNIQY
. TRBJ2-4 TRBV7-2 few ASSLKQGTAAKNIQY
TRBD2 TRBJ2-3 TRBV7-2 many ASSLLYGAGDRRGTQY
. TRBJ2-1 TRBV7-9 few ASSLFGRGGGSNEQF
. TRBJ2-5 TRBV9 . ASSAYQNLAGTQY
. TRBJ2-2 TRBV19 . ASSIGLANTGELF
TRBD1 TRBJ2-1 TRBV28 few ASSFLAGGYNEQF
. TRBJ1-4 TRBV19 few ASRPKGATNEKLF
TRBD1 TRBJ2-1 TRBV29-1 . SVKTGTGAYNEQF
TRBD2 TRBJ2-3 TRBV19 . ASSMQAAGGPADTQY
. TRBJ2-4 TRBV28 few ASSLQGLAKNIQY
. TRBJ2-3 TRBV29-1 few SVGGIAAGADTQY
TRBD1 TRBJ2-2 TRBV27 . ASSLRTGVSGELF
. TRBJ2-1 TRBV5-6 many ASSHWSSYNEQF
TRBD1 TRBJ2-1 TRBV7-3 . ASSSQPGQGGEQF
. TRBJ1-2 TRBV7-2 . ASSPSDRTSYGYT
. TRBJ1-2 TRBV5-1 . ASSLTGQSNGYT
. TRBJ1-2 TRBV6-5 . ASSYSNRGNYGYT
. TRBJ1-5 TRBV28 few ASSQNGRYSNQPQH
. TRBJ2-7 TRBV28 . ASSVPKTSSYEQY
. TRBJ1-2 TRBV13 . ASSLGPNANYGYT
. TRBJ2-7 TRBV6-6 few ASSLYRERYEQY
. TRBJ1-2 TRBV28 . ASSLDGSAGGYT
TRBD2 TRBJ2-7 TRBV18 . ASSRAGGAGDEQY
. TRBJ2-7 TRBV29-1 . SVEGRGLYEQY
. TRBJ2-3 TRBV27 . ASSLTTWQSTDTQY
. TRBJ2-1 TRBV6-1 . ASSEGSGWQF
TRBD1 TRBJ1-5 TRBV2 few ASRLGQGSNQPQH
. TRBJ2-7 TRBV28 . ASTRAGTSYEQY
. TRBJ2-6 TRBV6-1 few ASKATTGANVLT
. TRBJ2-5 TRBV5-1 . ASSQSGQETQY
. TRBJ2-1 TRBV6-5 . ASSAIGYDEQF
. TRBJ2-7 TRBV4-3 few ASSQDLSGGTIPYEQY
TRBD1 TRBJ2-3 TRBV9 few ASNLGQGKGTDTQY
. TRBJ2-4 TRBV4-3 . ASSHKNTGHGSVIQY
. TRBJ2-2 TRBV7-9 . ASSSQGSTGELF
. TRBJ1-5 TRBV19 . ASSTQSSQPQH
. TRBJ1-3 TRBV6-5 . ASRPNSGNTIY